Listed below are T cell receptor beta chains from one sample, sequenced in a study of regulatory T cells in long-lasting Graves disease. In TCRdb, the multiplex PCR reads were re-called with MiXCR into one record per CDR3 protein. The table includes about 440,000 distinct CDR3 sequences, about 16% detected once. These data were likewise used in another study, on T cells in Graves' hyperthyroidism and ophthalmopathy.

The specimen was peripheral blood mononuclear cells (PBMCs), collected at new diagnosis, from a patient treated with antithyroid drugs. These receptors were collected from a woman between 18 and 30 years old with Graves disease. CDR3s include the opening cysteine and the closing phenylalanine or tryptophan. Each record gives: D gene, J gene, V gene, clone size, CDR3 DNA, CDR3 protein. A D gene is named only where the DNA matches it firmly. Only part of the rows carry a size: once, few, many, or a class if the clone is expanded.

TRBD1	TRBJ1-6	TRBV10-3	many	TGTGCCATCAGTGAGTCGGGACAGCTTAATTCACCCCTCCACTTT	CAISESGQLNSPLHF
NA	TRBJ2-4	TRBV29-1	NA	TGCAGCGTTGCTATGTTAGCCAAAAACATTCAGTACTTC	CSVAMLAKNIQYF
NA	TRBJ1-4	TRBV20-1	many	TGCAGTGCTAGACCCAGGCCGGGGTTTGACTCATTTTCAGTGTTTTTT	CSARPRPGFDSFSVFF
TRBD2	TRBJ2-1	TRBV7-8	many	TGTGCCAGCAGCTTAGGAGGCTTAGGACTAGCGGGAGGGAGTTACAATGAGCAGTTCTTC	CASSLGGLGLAGGSYNEQFF
NA	TRBJ1-3	TRBV28	many	TGTGCCAGCAGTTTATGGGGACATTCTGGAAACACCATATATTTT	CASSLWGHSGNTIYF
NA	TRBJ2-7	TRBV7-2	many	TGTGCCAGCAGCCCCGGGGAGTCATACCGCGAGCAGTACTTC	CASSPGESYREQYF
TRBD1	TRBJ2-7	TRBV27	NA	TGTGCCGCACGACGGGACAGGTCCTCCTACGAGCAGTGCTTC	CAARRDRSSYEQCF
NA	TRBJ1-1	TRBV29-1	NA	TGCAGCGTTGAAGATTTTCTGCCAGGCCCACTTCCTAACACTGAAGCTTTCTTT	CSVEDFLPGPLPNTEAFF
NA	TRBJ2-7	TRBV20-1	many	TGCAGTGCTACCCCGGGAAGCTTGGCCGAGCAGTACTTC	CSATPGSLAEQYF
TRBD2	TRBJ2-1	TRBV29-1	medium-sized	TGCAGCGCTCAAGTCACCGAGACTAGCGGGAGGGTAGGGAATGAGCAGTTCTTC	CSAQVTETSGRVGNEQFF
NA	TRBJ2-3	TRBV29-1	many	TGCAGCGTTGTCTTTTGGCTTGAGGTAGCTACGCAGTATTTT	CSVVFWLEVATQYF
TRBD1	TRBJ1-3	TRBV29-1	NA	TGCAGCGTTGTAGGGGGCCCGGTAATGGACGGAAACACCATATATTTT	CSVVGGPVMDGNTIYF
NA	TRBJ2-7	TRBV5-6	NA	TGTGCCAGCAGTTTTGGGGCGGGTTTGCCCTCCTACGAGCAGTACTTC	CASSFGAGLPSYEQYF
NA	TRBJ2-1	TRBV7-9	many	TGTGCCAGCAGCTTAAACTTGGCGGACAATGAGCAGTTCTTC	CASSLNLADNEQFF
TRBD2	TRBJ2-5	TRBV6-1	many	TGTGCCAGCAGGGGACTAGCGGGACTCCAAGAGGGGACCCAGTACTTC	CASRGLAGLQEGTQYF
NA	TRBJ1-2	TRBV7-9	few	TGTGCCAGCAGCTTGGGGCCCTTGGGGGACTATGGCTACACCTTC	CASSLGPLGDYGYTF
NA	TRBJ2-2	TRBV20-1	NA	TGCAGTGCTAGGGAAGGGAAATTGAACACCGGGGAGCTGTTTTTT	CSAREGKLNTGELFF
TRBD2	TRBJ2-3	TRBV5-1	many	TGCGCCAGCAGCGGAACGGGAGGCGCACTAGTAGATACGCAGTATTTT	CASSGTGGALVDTQYF
TRBD1	TRBJ2-2	TRBV14	few	TGTGCCAGCAGCCCAACAGGGGGATCGGGCACCGGGGAGCTGTTTTTT	CASSPTGGSGTGELFF
TRBD1	TRBJ1-5	TRBV2	many	TGTGCCAGCGGCCCGGGACAGGGGGCAGGTAGCAATCAGCCCCAGCATTTT	CASGPGQGAGSNQPQHF
TRBD2	TRBJ2-7	TRBV4-2	once	TGTGCCAGCAGCCAAGGTGCTAGCGGGAGTGACGAGCAGTACTTC	CASSQGASGSDEQYF
TRBD1	TRBJ2-1	TRBV7-9	many	TGTGCCAGCAGCTTAACTTCGGACAGGGGGGTCTATGAGCAGTTCTTC	CASSLTSDRGVYEQFF
TRBD2	TRBJ2-1	TRBV20-1	many	TGCAGTGCCAGGGGACTAGCGGGAGATTATAATGAGCAGTTCTTC	CSARGLAGDYNEQFF
NA	TRBJ2-7	TRBV28	few	TGTGCCAGCAGGGTCGGCTCCTACGAGCAGTACTTC	CASRVGSYEQYF
NA	TRBJ2-5	TRBV11-2	many	TGTGCCAGCAGCTCTCCGGGACCCTGGGAGACCCAGTACTTC	CASSSPGPWETQYF
NA	TRBJ2-2	TRBV18	NA	TGTGCCAGCTCACCATCTGGCCGTTGGGCATACACCGGGGAGCTGTTTTTT	CASSPSGRWAYTGELFF
NA	TRBJ1-1	TRBV30	many	TGTGCCTGGGGGAAGGGCGCGAACACTGAAGCTTTCTTT	CAWGKGANTEAFF
NA	TRBJ2-5	TRBV9	NA	TGTGCCAGCAGCGTAGCCGGAGGGAGGCAAGAGACCCAGTACTTC	CASSVAGGRQETQYF
NA	TRBJ2-3	TRBV5-4	few	TGTGCCAGCAACTCCTCCTTTTCAGACCGAGATACGCAGTATTTT	CASNSSFSDRDTQYF
TRBD2	TRBJ2-1	TRBV5-1	NA	TGCGCCAGTACGACGGGACTAGCGGGTTACAATGAGCAGTTCTTC	CASTTGLAGYNEQFF
NA	TRBJ2-3	TRBV6-2/TRBV6-3	NA	TGTGCCAGCAGGAGAAGCTTGTCTAGCACAGATACGCAGTATTTT	CASRRSLSSTDTQYF
NA	TRBJ2-1	TRBV12-3/TRBV12-4	many	TGTGCCAGCAGGCACACAGGGGGGGGGAACAATGAGCAGTTCTTC	CASRHTGGGNNEQFF
TRBD1	TRBJ1-5	TRBV28	many	TGTGCCAGCAGCCCTCCGAGGGCAGGGGGCTATCAGCCCCAGCATTTT	CASSPPRAGGYQPQHF
NA	TRBJ2-1	TRBV5-1	NA	TGCGCCAGCAGCTTGGCTACTACCTACAATGAGCAGTTCTTC	CASSLATTYNEQFF
NA	TRBJ2-3	TRBV6-2/TRBV6-3	many	TGTGCCAGCAGTCCCGCCCGGACACCTTGGCGCACAGATACGCAGTATTTT	CASSPARTPWRTDTQYF
NA	TRBJ2-3	TRBV5-1	many	TGCGCCAGCAGCTCGGTGGGACCGGACACAGATACGCAGTATTTT	CASSSVGPDTDTQYF
NA	TRBJ2-7	TRBV12-3/TRBV12-4	many	TGTGCCAGCAGCTCACGTGGAACCTACGAGCAGTACTTC	CASSSRGTYEQYF
NA	TRBJ1-3	TRBV20-1	NA	TGCAGTGCTAGAGATCTGGTCCCTGACAGAGTCTCTGGAAACACCATATATTTT	CSARDLVPDRVSGNTIYF
TRBD2	TRBJ2-3	TRBV12-3/TRBV12-4	many	TGTGCCAGCAGTCTAGCGGGACGGAGGACAGATACGCAGTATTTT	CASSLAGRRTDTQYF
NA	TRBJ2-1	TRBV5-5	NA	TGTGCCAGCCGTACTGCAGGGGTTGAGCAGTTCTTC	CASRTAGVEQFF
TRBD1	TRBJ1-1	TRBV6-5	many	TGTGCCAGCAGTTACGTGGCAGGGGGGAACACTGAAGCTTTCTTT	CASSYVAGGNTEAFF
NA	TRBJ2-3	TRBV5-5	few	TGTGCCAGCAGCTTGGCCACAGATAGCACAGATGCGCAGTATTTT	CASSLATDSTDAQYF
TRBD1	TRBJ2-7	TRBV12-5	many	TGTGCTAGTGCCCCGGGGACAGGGCCAGGGTACGAGCAGTACTTC	CASAPGTGPGYEQYF
TRBD1	TRBJ1-2	TRBV7-3	few	TGTGCCAGCAGCTCAGGACAGGGCCACGGCTACACCTTC	CASSSGQGHGYTF
NA	TRBJ2-3	TRBV5-6	NA	TGTGCCAGCAGCTTGGCTGGGTCTATAGCAGATACGCAGTATTTT	CASSLAGSIADTQYF
NA	TRBJ1-2	TRBV12-3/TRBV12-4	many	TGTGCCAGCAGTTTAAGTCAGGGTCCCAACTATGGCTACACCTTC	CASSLSQGPNYGYTF
TRBD1	TRBJ2-1	TRBV6-5	many	TGTGCCAGCAGTTACTCCGGGACAGGGTACAATGAGCAGTTCTTC	CASSYSGTGYNEQFF
TRBD2	TRBJ2-7	TRBV13	many	TGTGCCAGCAGCCTTACTAGCGGGAGTTGGTACGAGCAGTACTTC	CASSLTSGSWYEQYF
NA	TRBJ2-1	TRBV11-3	NA	TGTGCCAGCAGCTTAGCCTTTGGGGGATACAATGAGCAGTTCTTC	CASSLAFGGYNEQFF